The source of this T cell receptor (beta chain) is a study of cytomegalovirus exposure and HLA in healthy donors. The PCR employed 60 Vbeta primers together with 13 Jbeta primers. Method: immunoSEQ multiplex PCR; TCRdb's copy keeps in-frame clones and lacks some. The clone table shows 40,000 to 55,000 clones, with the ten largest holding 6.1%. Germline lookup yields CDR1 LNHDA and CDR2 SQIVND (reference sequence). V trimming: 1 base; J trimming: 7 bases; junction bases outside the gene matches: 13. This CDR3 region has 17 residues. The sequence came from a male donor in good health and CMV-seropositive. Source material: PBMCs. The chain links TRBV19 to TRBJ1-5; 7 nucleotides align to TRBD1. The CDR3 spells CASSIGPRDRLSQPQHF. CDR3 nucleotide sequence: TGTGCCAGTAGTATAGGTCCCCGGGACAGATTATCCCAGCCCCAGCATTTT.